The next 2 T cell receptor beta chains were all read from a single sample in a study of OX40 agonist ivuxolimab in advanced cancers. Assay: immunoSEQ multiplex PCR; the TCRdb copy retains only in-frame clones and omits some. The sample contains 45,000 to 50,000 clones, 92% of which appear only once. Sequenced here: CD4+ or CD8+ T cells sorted from blood, sampled in a trial of the OX40 agonist ivuxolimab. The source of these receptors is an adult with an advanced solid tumor such as melanoma, head and neck, liver or kidney cancer.

The V call is TRBV6-6, the J call TRBJ1-2, with a possible D match to TRBD1 (5 bases). Germline V lookup: CDR1 MNHNY, CDR2 SVGAGI (reference sequence). The CDR3 extends over 14 amino acids. V lost 2 bases and J lost 6, with 13 bases in between. CDR3 coding DNA: TGTGCCAGCAGTTACGGGGGAATTGTCGATGGCTACACCTTC. This sequence encodes CASSYGGIVDGYTF.

The rearrangement links TRBV28 to TRBJ2-7, with 7 bases matching TRBD1. Germline V gives CDR1 MDHEN, CDR2 SYDVKM. The CDR3 totals 13 residues. With V trimmed by 3 bases and J by 6 bases, 5 bases remained unmatched. CDR3 nucleotide sequence: TGTGCCAGCAGTTTTCACAGGGGCTCCGAGCAGTACGTC. Protein product: CASSFHRGSEQYV.